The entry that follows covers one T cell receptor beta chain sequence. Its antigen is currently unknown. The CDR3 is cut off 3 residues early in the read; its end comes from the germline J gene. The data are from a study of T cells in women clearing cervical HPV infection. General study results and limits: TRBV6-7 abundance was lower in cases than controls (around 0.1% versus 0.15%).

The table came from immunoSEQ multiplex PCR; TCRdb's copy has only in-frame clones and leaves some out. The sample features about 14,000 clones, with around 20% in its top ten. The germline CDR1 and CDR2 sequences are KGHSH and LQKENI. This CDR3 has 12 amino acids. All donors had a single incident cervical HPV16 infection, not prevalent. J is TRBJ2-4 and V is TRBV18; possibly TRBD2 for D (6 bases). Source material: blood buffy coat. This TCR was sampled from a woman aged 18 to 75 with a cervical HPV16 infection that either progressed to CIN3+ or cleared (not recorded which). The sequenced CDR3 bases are TGTGCCAGCTCCGACCCCGGGGAGGAT. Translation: CASSDPGED. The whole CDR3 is CASSDPGEDQYF.